This T cell receptor beta chain was profiled in a study of T-cell reconstitution after alpha-beta-depleted transplantation in children. Looked up from germline, CDR1 is DFQATT and CDR2 is SNEGSKA (reference sequence). J gave up 4 bases and V 5 bases, and 11 bases lay outside the gene matches. This CDR3 comprises 15 residues. The TCRbeta library incorporated unique molecular identifiers. TCRdb analysed the PCR reads with MiXCR anew, one entry per CDR3 protein. The data show around 480,000 distinct CDR3 sequences, with approximately 32% seen just once and 2% to 3% held by the top ten. The receptor's source is a human donor who donated a stem cell graft to a child with aplastic anemia. The material sequenced was PBMCs from the stem cell graft donor, taken from the stem cell graft. The chain joins TRBV20-1 to TRBJ2-1; 7 bases line up with TRBD1. Here the CDR3 reads CSAWPGTVGYNEQFF. CDR3 in DNA: TGCAGTGCTTGGCCCGGGACAGTGGGTTACAATGAGCAGTTCTTC.